This T cell receptor beta chain was identified in a study of T cell responses to AZD1222 COVID-19 vaccine. There are 15 residues in the CDR3. Trimming removed 3 bases from V and 5 bases from J; junction bases left unmatched: 6. In germline, CDR1 is SGHTA, CDR2 FQGNSA. Measured with immunoSEQ multiplex PCR; TCRdb has only the in-frame clones, and not every one. The data show about 110,000 clones, 87% seen once. Sequencing used peripheral blood, obtained on day 0 of AZD1222 vaccination. The gene calls are TRBV7-2 and TRBJ2-5; 10 bases map to TRBD2. This clonotype was sampled from an adult in good health. Written as DNA, the CDR3 is TGTGCCAGCAGCTTCGCTAGCGGGGGTCGGGAGACCCAGTACTTC. Its protein product is CASSFASGGRETQYF.